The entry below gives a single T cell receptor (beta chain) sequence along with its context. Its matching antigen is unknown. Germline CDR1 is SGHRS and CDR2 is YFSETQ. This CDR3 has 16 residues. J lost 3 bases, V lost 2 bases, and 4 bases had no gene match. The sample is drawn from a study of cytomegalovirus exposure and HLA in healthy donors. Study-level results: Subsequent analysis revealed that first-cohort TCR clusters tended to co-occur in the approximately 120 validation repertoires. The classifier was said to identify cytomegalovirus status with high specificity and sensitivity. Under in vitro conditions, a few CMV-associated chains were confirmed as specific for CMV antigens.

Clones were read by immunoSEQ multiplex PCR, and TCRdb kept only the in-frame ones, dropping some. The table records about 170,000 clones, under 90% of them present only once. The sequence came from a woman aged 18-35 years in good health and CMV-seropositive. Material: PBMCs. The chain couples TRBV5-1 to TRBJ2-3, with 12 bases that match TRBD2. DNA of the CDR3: TGCGCCAGCAGCTTAGAGACTAGCGGGAGTACAGATACGCAGTATTTT. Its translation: CASSLETSGSTDTQYF.